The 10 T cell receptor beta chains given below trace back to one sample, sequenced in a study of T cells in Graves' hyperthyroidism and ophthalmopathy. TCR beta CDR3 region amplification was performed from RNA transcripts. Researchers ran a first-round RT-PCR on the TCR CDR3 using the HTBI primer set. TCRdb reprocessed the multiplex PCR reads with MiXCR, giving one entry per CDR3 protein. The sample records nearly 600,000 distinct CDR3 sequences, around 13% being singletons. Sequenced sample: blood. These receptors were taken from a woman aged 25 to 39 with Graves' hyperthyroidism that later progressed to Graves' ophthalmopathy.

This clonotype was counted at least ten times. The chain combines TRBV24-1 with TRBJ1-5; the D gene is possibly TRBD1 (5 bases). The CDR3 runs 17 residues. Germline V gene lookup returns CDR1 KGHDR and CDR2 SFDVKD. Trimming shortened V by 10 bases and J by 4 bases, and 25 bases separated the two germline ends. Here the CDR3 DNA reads TGTGCCACTGCCGACAGCGGTATAGCGATGAGGAATCAGCCCCAGCATTTT. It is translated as CATADSGIAMRNQPQHF.

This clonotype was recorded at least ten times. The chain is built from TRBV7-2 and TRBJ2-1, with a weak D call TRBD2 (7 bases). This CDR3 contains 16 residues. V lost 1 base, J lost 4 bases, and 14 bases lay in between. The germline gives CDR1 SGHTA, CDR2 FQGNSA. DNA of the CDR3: TGTGCCAGCAGCTTAGTACTAAGGGGGGGGTACAATGAGCAGTTCTTC. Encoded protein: CASSLVLRGGYNEQFF. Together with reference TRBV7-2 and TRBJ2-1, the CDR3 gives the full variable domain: GAGVSQSPSNKVTEKGKDVELRCDPISGHTALYWYRQSLGQGLEFLIYFQGNSAPDKSGLPSDRFSAERTGGSVSTLTIQRTQQEDSAVYLCASSLVLRGGYNEQFFGPGTRLTVL.

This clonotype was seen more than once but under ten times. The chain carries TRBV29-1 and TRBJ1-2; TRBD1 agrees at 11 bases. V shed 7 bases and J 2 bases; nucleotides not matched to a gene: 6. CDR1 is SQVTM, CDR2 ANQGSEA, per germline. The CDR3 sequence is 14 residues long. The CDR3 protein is CSAMDRGRNYGYTF. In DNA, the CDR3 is TGCAGCGCCATGGACAGGGGGCGGAACTATGGCTACACCTTC.

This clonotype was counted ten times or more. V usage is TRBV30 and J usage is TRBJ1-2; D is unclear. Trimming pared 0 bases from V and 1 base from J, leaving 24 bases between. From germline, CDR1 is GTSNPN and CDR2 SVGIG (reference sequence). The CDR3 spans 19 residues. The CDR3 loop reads CAWSVANIGFPPFNYGYTF. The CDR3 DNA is TGTGCCTGGAGTGTAGCTAATATTGGTTTTCCTCCATTTAACTATGGCTACACCTTC.

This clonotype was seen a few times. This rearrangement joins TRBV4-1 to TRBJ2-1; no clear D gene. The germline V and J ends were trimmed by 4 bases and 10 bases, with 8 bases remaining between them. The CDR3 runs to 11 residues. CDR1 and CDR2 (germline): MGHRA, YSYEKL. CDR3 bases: TGCGCCAGCAGCCTGGCCCTGGAGCAGTTCTTC. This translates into CASSLALEQFF.

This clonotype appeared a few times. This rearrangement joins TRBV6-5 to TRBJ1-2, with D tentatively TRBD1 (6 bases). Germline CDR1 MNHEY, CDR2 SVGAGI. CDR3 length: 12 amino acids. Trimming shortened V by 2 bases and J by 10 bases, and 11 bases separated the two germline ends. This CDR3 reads CASSYRGAHYTF. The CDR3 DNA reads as TGTGCCAGCAGTTACCGGGGGGCCCACTACACCTTC.

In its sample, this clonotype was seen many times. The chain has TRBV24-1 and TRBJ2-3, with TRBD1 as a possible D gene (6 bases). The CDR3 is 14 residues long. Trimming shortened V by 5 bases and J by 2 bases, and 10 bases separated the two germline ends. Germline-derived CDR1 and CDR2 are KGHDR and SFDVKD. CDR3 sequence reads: CATSGGGATDTQYF. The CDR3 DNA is TGTGCCACCAGTGGTGGGGGCGCCACAGATACGCAGTATTTT.

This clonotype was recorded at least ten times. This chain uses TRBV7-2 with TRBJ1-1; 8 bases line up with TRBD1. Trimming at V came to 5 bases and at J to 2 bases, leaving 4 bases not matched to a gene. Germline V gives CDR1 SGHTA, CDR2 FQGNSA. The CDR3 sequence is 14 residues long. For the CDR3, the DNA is TGTGCCAGCAGCAAGGGACAGGCTAACACTGAAGCTTTCTTT. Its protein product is CASSKGQANTEAFF.

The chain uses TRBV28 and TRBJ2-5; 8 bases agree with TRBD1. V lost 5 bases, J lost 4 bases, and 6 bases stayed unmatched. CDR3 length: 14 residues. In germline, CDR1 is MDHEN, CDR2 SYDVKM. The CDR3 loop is CASSPGQAIETQYF. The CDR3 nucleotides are TGTGCCAGCAGTCCGGGACAGGCCATAGAGACCCAGTACTTC.

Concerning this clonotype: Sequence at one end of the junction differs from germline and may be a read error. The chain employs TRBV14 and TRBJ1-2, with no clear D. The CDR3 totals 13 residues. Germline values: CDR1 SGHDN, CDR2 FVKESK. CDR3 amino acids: CASSQVANCGYTF. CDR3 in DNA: TGTGCCAGCAGCCAAGTCGCTAACTGTGGCTACACCTTC.